Given below is one TCR beta chain in context. The antigen remains undetermined. This sample is part of a study of shared clonotypes between healthy human individuals. The germline V and J ends were trimmed by 2 bases and 3 bases, with 14 bases remaining between them. The length of the CDR3 is 16 residues. Germline CDR1 is WSHSY and CDR2 is SAAADI. Here immunoSEQ multiplex PCR was the method, and the copy in TCRdb shows in-frame clones only, minus some. The table shows 2 million to 2.5 million clones, with under 95% occurring only once. Study findings and constraints: Clonotypes shared by all four donors outscored non-shared clonotypes in generation probability.

This sequence joins TRBV10-2 and TRBJ1-5; a possible D gene is TRBD1 (5 bases). The clonotype comes from a man aged 18-30 years in good health. Some clones in this sample may be carry-over from other donors' samples. The sample was naive CD4+ T cells from PBMCs. Subset reported: CD45RA+ positively selected. Here the CDR3 reads CASSERRGSLNQPQHF. CDR3 nucleotides: TGCGCCAGCAGTGAGCGGCGGGGCAGCCTCAATCAGCCCCAGCATTTT.